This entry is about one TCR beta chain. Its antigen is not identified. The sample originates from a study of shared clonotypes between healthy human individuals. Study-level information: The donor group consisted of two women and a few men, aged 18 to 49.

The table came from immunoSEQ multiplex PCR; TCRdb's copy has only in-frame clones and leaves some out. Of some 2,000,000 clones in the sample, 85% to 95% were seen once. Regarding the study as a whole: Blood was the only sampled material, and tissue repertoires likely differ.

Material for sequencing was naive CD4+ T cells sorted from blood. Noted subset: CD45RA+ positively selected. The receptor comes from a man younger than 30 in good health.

CDR3 in DNA: TGTGCCAGTCGGTCTGGGAATTTGAACACCGGGGAGCTGTTTTTT. Its translation is CASRSGNLNTGELFF. V gene TRBV19 combines with J gene TRBJ2-2; D is unresolved. CDR3 length: 15 amino acids. Trimming took 8 bases from V and 1 from J, leaving 14 bases between them. Per the germline V gene, CDR1 is LNHDA and CDR2 is SQIVND (reference sequence).